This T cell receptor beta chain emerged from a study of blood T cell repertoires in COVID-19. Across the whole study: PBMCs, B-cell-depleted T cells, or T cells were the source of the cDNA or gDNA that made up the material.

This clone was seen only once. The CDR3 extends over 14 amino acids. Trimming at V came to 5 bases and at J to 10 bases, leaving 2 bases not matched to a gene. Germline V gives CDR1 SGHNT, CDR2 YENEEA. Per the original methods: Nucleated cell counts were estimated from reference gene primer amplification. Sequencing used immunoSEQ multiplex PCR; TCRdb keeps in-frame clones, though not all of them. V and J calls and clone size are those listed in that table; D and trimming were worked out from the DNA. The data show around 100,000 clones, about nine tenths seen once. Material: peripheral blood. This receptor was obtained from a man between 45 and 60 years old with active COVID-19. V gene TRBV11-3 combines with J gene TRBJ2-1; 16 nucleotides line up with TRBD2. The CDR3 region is CASSLGLAGGEQFF. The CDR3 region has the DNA TGTGCCAGCAGCCTGGGACTAGCGGGGGGGGAGCAGTTCTTC. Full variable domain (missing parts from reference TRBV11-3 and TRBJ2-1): EAGVVQSPRYKIIEKKQPVAFWCNPISGHNTLYWYLQNLGQGPELLIRYENEEAVDDSQLPKDRFSAERLKGVDSTLKIQPAELGDSAVYLCASSLGLAGGEQFFGPGTRLTVL.